This T cell receptor beta chain derives from a study of OX40 agonist ivuxolimab in advanced cancers. Only in-frame clones appear in the TCRdb table, and some are missing; sequencing was by immunoSEQ multiplex PCR. This sample has 35,000 to 40,000 clones, with 70% to 80% found just once. This CDR3 is built from 14 residues. Germline CDR1 reads SGHRS; CDR2 reads YFSETQ. Between the trimmed V and J ends, which lost 5 bases and 5 bases, there was a span of 16 bases. The sequencing used CD4+ or CD8+ T cells sorted from blood, collected in a trial of the OX40 agonist ivuxolimab. The TCR comes from an adult with an advanced solid tumor such as melanoma, head and neck, liver or kidney cancer. The J gene is TRBJ2-5, the V gene TRBV5-1; D is possibly TRBD2 (6 bases). The CDR3 nucleotides are TGCGCCAGCAGACCCCCTAGCGCCGGGGAGACCCAGTACTTC. The encoded protein is CASRPPSAGETQYF.